What follows are 32 T cell receptor beta chains derived from one specimen sequenced in a study of metastatic and nonmetastatic thyroid tumors. Prior to thyroid surgery, none of the patients had received any treatment. TCRdb reprocessed the PCR reads using MiXCR. The table has 43,000 or so clones, approximately 26% seen once. Sequenced material: blood. The source of these receptors is a male donor with papillary thyroid cancer or a benign thyroid nodule (not recorded which). Some clones in this sample may be carry-over from other donors' samples.

The sample holds many counts of this clone. This rearrangement joins TRBV7-4 to TRBJ2-7; 12 bases agree with TRBD2. V lost 5 bases, J lost 5 bases, and 7 bases stayed unmatched. CDR1 is SGHVT and CDR2 is SQSDAQ in the germline V gene. This CDR3 has 15 residues. CDR3 residues: CASSHRLAGVDEQYF. DNA of the CDR3: TGTGCCAGCAGCCACAGACTAGCGGGAGTTGACGAGCAGTACTTC.

By sample share, this clone is medium-sized. V gene TRBV19 combines with J gene TRBJ2-7; 9 bases line up with TRBD2. This CDR3 comprises 13 residues. J was trimmed by 6 bases and V by 3 bases; bases with no gene match: 3. Germline-derived CDR1 and CDR2 are LNHDA and SQIVND (reference sequence). Here the CDR3 reads CASSIAGGFEQYF. The CDR3 DNA sequence: TGTGCCAGTAGTATCGCGGGAGGGTTCGAGCAGTACTTC.

The DNA of the CDR3 is TGTGCCAGCAAACCCGAACTGCCCATTTCCCCTACGAGGATCGAGCAGTACTTC. As protein: CASKPELPISPTRIEQYF. This chain joins TRBV6-4 and TRBJ2-7; D not certain. Trimming cost V 7 bases and J 6 bases, with 31 bases left between them. Germline V gene data show CDR1 as MRHNA and CDR2 as SNTAGT. CDR3 length equals 18 residues.

There are many counts of this clone. The rearrangement joins TRBV11-2 to TRBJ2-2; 10 nucleotides line up with TRBD2. The CDR3 is made up of 19 amino acids. Germline loops: CDR1 SGHAT, CDR2 FQNNGV. V dropped 2 bases and J dropped 7; count of bases not matched to a gene: 16. The CDR3 coding sequence is TGTGCCAGCAGCTTAAATCCGGTGGGGTCACTAGCGGGGCACGGGGAGCTGTTTTTT. This sequence encodes CASSLNPVGSLAGHGELFF.

Remarks on this clone: A much larger clone differs by one base, so this may be a read error. At the DNA level, this CDR3 is encoded by other sequences in the same sample as well. The chain combines TRBV5-6 with TRBJ1-1; tentatively, D is TRBD1 (5 bases). The length of the CDR3 is 14 residues. Between the trimmed V and J ends, which lost 1 base and 6 bases, there was a span of 13 bases. Germline V lookup: CDR1 SGHDT, CDR2 YYEEEE. The DNA for the CDR3 is TGTGCCAGCAGCTTGCAAGGGACCGGGGCTGAAGCTTTCTTT. Amino acid sequence: CASSLQGTGAEAFF.

In this sample, this clone is medium-sized. The chain is built from TRBV6-1 and TRBJ1-2, with 7 bases fitting TRBD1. The germline V gene encodes CDR1 MNHNS and CDR2 SASEGT. The CDR3 totals 13 residues. V shed 6 bases, J shed 5 bases, and the junction held 6 bases outside the gene matches. CDR3 DNA sequence: TGTGCCAGCAGCGCCGGACAGGCGTATGGCTACACCTTC. Its translation is CASSAGQAYGYTF.

The genes are TRBV6-5 and TRBJ2-5; D tentatively fits TRBD1 or TRBD2 (5 bases each). CDR1 MNHEY and CDR2 SVGAGI come from the germline V gene. V was clipped by 4 bases and J by 1 base, with 7 bases between them. The CDR3 length is 13 residues. The CDR3 region is CASSSGTQETQYF. CDR3 coding DNA: TGTGCCAGCAGTTCCGGGACCCAAGAGACCCAGTACTTC.

The J gene is TRBJ2-1, the V gene TRBV7-3; 8 nucleotides align to TRBD2. V gave up 6 bases and J gave up 2 bases; unmatched junction bases: 6. The CDR3 has 15 amino acids. In germline, CDR1 is SGHTA, CDR2 FQGTGA. CDR3 sequence: CASSSSGGTYNEQFF. The CDR3 nucleotides are TGTGCCAGCAGTTCAAGCGGGGGTACCTACAATGAGCAGTTCTTC.

The V and J genes are TRBV7-9 and TRBJ1-4, with D possibly matching TRBD1 (6 bases). This CDR3 is built from 16 residues. Germline-derived CDR1 and CDR2 are SEHNR and FQNEAQ (reference sequence). Trimming took off 0 bases at V and 8 bases at J, with 16 bases between the two ends. CDR3 region: CASSLALDSSGEKLFF. The DNA of the CDR3 is TGTGCCAGCAGCTTAGCCCTGGACAGTTCGGGGGAAAAACTGTTTTTT.

This clone was counted only a few times. V usage is TRBV5-1 and J usage is TRBJ1-4; D may be TRBD1 (6 bases). CDR3 length: 16 amino acids. V lost 3 bases and J 3 bases, leaving 15 bases between the germline ends. In germline, CDR1 is SGHRS, CDR2 YFSETQ. The CDR3 is CASSWGLGKANEKLFF. DNA of the CDR3: TGCGCCAGCAGCTGGGGGCTTGGTAAAGCTAATGAAAAACTGTTTTTT.

The V call is TRBV13, the J call TRBJ2-7, with D perhaps assigned TRBD1 or TRBD2 (5 bases each). V was shortened by 0 bases and J by 2 bases, with 20 bases between the two germline ends. The CDR3 has 18 amino acids. Germline V gives CDR1 PRHDT, CDR2 FYEKMQ (reference sequence). This CDR3 reads CASSLGGVSYWGPYEQYF. In nucleotides, the CDR3 is TGTGCCAGCAGCTTAGGGGGGGTCTCCTACTGGGGTCCCTACGAGCAGTACTTC.

The table lists this clone with many counts. V usage is TRBV5-1 and J usage is TRBJ2-7; 9 bases match TRBD1. With 4 bases clipped from V and 3 bases from J, the junction kept 8 bases outside the gene matches. Germline V CDR1 and CDR2: SGHRS, YFSETQ. This CDR3 comprises 15 residues. This CDR3 is CASSTGTGTRYEQYF. The CDR3 DNA reads TGCGCCAGCAGCACTGGGACAGGGACCCGCTACGAGCAGTACTTC.

The chain links TRBV6-4 to TRBJ2-7; TRBD1 agrees at 9 bases. V shed 3 bases and J 3 bases; nucleotides not matched to a gene: 3. Germline V gives CDR1 MRHNA, CDR2 SNTAGT. This CDR3 contains 14 residues. CDR3: CASSDPTGGYEQYF. The DNA of the CDR3 is TGTGCCAGCAGTGATCCGACAGGGGGCTACGAGCAGTACTTC.

This clone was found many times. The CDR3 sequence is CASSSLGLEGYEQYF. The CDR3 region has the DNA TGTGCCAGCAGCTCCTTAGGACTAGAAGGTTACGAGCAGTACTTC. The chain joins TRBV7-9 to TRBJ2-7; 7 bases line up with TRBD2. Germline loops: CDR1 SEHNR, CDR2 FQNEAQ (reference sequence). J was trimmed by 4 bases and V by 4 bases; bases with no gene match: 10. The CDR3 sequence is 15 residues long. Complete variable domain (other parts from reference TRBV7-9 and TRBJ2-7): DTGVSQNPRHKITKRGQNVTFRCDPISEHNRLYWYRQTLGQGPEFLTYFQNEAQLEKSRLLSDRFSAERPKGSFSTLEIQRTEQGDSAMYLCASSSLGLEGYEQYFGPGTRLTVT.

This clone was seen ten or more times. The V gene is TRBV20-1, the J gene TRBJ2-5, with D maybe TRBD1 (6 bases). With 0 bases removed from V and 4 bases from J, the gap between germline ends came to 12 bases. CDR1 is DFQATT and CDR2 is SNEGSKA in the germline V gene (reference sequence). The CDR3 spans 14 residues. The CDR3 sequence: CSARDLGAGETQYF. The CDR3, as DNA: TGCAGTGCTAGAGATCTGGGGGCGGGAGAGACCCAGTACTTC.

V usage is TRBV6-2 or TRBV6-3 and J usage is TRBJ2-6; D could derive from TRBD1 or TRBD2 (6 bases each). Per the germline V gene, CDR1 is MNHEY and CDR2 is SVGEGT. Trimming shortened V by 2 bases and J by 2 bases, and 19 bases separated the two germline ends. The CDR3 sequence is 19 residues long. CDR3 amino acids: CASSYAGGGRPAGANVLTF. For the CDR3, the DNA is TGTGCCAGCAGTTACGCGGGTGGGGGGCGCCCAGCTGGGGCCAACGTCCTGACTTTC.

Only one count was recorded for this clone. This chain joins TRBV11-3 and TRBJ2-3; tentatively, D is TRBD2 (5 bases). V lost 0 bases and J lost 3, with 7 bases in between. Germline V gene data show CDR1 as SGHNT and CDR2 as YENEEA. This CDR3 contains 14 residues. CDR3 residues: CASSLDPGTDTQYF. CDR3 bases: TGTGCCAGCAGCTTAGATCCGGGGACAGATACGCAGTATTTT.

Judged by abundance, this clone is medium-sized. The rearrangement links TRBV30 to TRBJ2-1, with 10 bases identical to TRBD1. CDR3 length equals 13 residues. In germline, CDR1 is GTSNPN, CDR2 SVGIG (reference sequence). The V gene end was trimmed by 0 bases and the J gene end by 14 bases; junction bases not matched to a gene: 7. This CDR3 reads CAWSVEGQGTEFF. The CDR3 DNA reads as TGTGCCTGGAGTGTAGAGGGACAGGGGACGGAGTTCTTC.

The chain recombines TRBV7-3 with TRBJ1-6, with a tentative D call TRBD1 (5 bases). This CDR3 comprises 13 residues. Between the trimmed V and J ends, which lost 5 bases and 10 bases, there was a span of 12 bases. Germline V gives CDR1 SGHTA, CDR2 FQGTGA. CDR3 sequence (DNA): TGTGCCAGCAGCCCAGGGTCTGGCTCACCCCTCCACTTT. Its translation: CASSPGSGSPLHF.

This rearrangement joins TRBV18 to TRBJ2-7, with 8 bases fitting TRBD1. The germline gives CDR1 KGHSH, CDR2 LQKENI. V shed 3 bases, J shed 3 bases, and the junction held 7 bases outside the gene matches. CDR3 length: 15 amino acids. This chain's CDR3 is CASSPPTGAGYEQYF. The CDR3 region has the DNA TGTGCCAGCTCACCTCCGACAGGGGCCGGCTACGAGCAGTACTTC.

This clone showed up many times. This chain uses TRBV5-1 with TRBJ2-7, with 9 bases identical to TRBD1. The V and J ends lost 3 bases and 2 bases, in that order; junction bases with no gene match: 12. The V gene's germline CDR1 is SGHRS and CDR2 YFSETQ. The CDR3 has 17 amino acids. For the CDR3, the DNA is TGCGCCAGCAGCTCATCCTTATCCGGGACAGGGACCTACGAGCAGTACTTC. The encoded protein is CASSSSLSGTGTYEQYF.

Many counts were recorded for this clone. J is TRBJ1-2 and V is TRBV6-1; 9 bases agree with TRBD1. This CDR3 has 13 amino acids. CDR1 is MNHNS and CDR2 is SASEGT in the germline V gene. V gave up 5 bases and J gave up 9 bases; unmatched junction bases: 7. The CDR3 spells CASSSGQGGCYTF. DNA of the CDR3: TGTGCCAGCAGTTCGGGACAGGGCGGATGCTACACCTTC.

This clone was detected ten times or more. This rearrangement joins TRBV5-1 to TRBJ2-7, with 9 bases fitting TRBD2. The germline gives CDR1 SGHRS, CDR2 YFSETQ. V shed 5 bases, J shed 0 bases, and the junction held 6 bases outside the gene matches. This CDR3 has 15 residues. CDR3 residues: CASRTLAGPSYEQYF. CDR3 bases: TGCGCCAGCAGAACGCTAGCGGGGCCCTCCTACGAGCAGTACTTC.

This clone was counted at least ten times. V usage is TRBV5-4 and J usage is TRBJ1-1, with D maybe TRBD1 (6 bases). Trimming left V 3 bases short and J 0 bases short, with 18 bases between. The CDR3 totals 17 residues. CDR1 SGHNT and CDR2 YYREEE come from the germline V gene (reference sequence). DNA of the CDR3: TGTGCCAGCAGCTGGGACCCGACAGGATTCATGAACACTGAAGCTTTCTTT. Amino acid sequence: CASSWDPTGFMNTEAFF.

This clone was picked up many times. This rearrangement joins TRBV18 to TRBJ2-5, with TRBD2 matching 7 bases. Germline values: CDR1 KGHSH, CDR2 LQKENI. The junction had 4 bases not matched to a gene; V was cut back by 3 bases and J by 3 bases. The CDR3 sequence is 14 residues long. CDR3 bases: TGTGCCAGCTCACCTCGACTAGCAGAAGAGACCCAGTACTTC. Translating it yields CASSPRLAEETQYF. The variable domain in full, completed from reference TRBV18 and TRBJ2-5, reads NAGVMQNPRHLVRRRGQEARLRCSPMKGHSHVYWYRQLPEEGLKFMVYLQKENIIDESGMPKERFSAEFPKEGPSILRIQQVVRGDSAAYFCASSPRLAEETQYFGPGTRLLVL.

This clone showed up many times. The chain carries TRBV9 and TRBJ2-6; tentatively, D is TRBD2 (6 bases). Germline CDR1 and CDR2: SGDLS and YYNGEE. This CDR3 comprises 17 residues. Trimming took off 4 bases at V and 4 bases at J, with 18 bases between the two ends. DNA for the CDR3: TGTGCCAGCAGCCCCTTTGTGGGGGGTGGAGGGGCCAACGTCCTGACTTTC. Translation gives CASSPFVGGGGANVLTF.

This clone was seen more than once but under ten times. The J gene is TRBJ1-2, the V gene TRBV12-3 or TRBV12-4, with D perhaps TRBD1 (6 bases). This CDR3 is 13 amino acids long. Trimming stripped 6 bases from V and 3 bases from J, with 11 bases between. Written as DNA, the CDR3 is TGTGCCAGCAGCTACGACAGGCACTATGGCTACACCTTC. This codes for CASSYDRHYGYTF.

Many counts were recorded for this clone. The chain has TRBV27 and TRBJ1-3; no clear D. The CDR3 totals 17 residues. The germline V gene has CDR1 MNHEY and CDR2 SMNVEV (reference sequence). V gave up 5 bases and J gave up 0 bases, with 17 bases separating them. In DNA form, the CDR3 reads TGTGCCAGCAGTACAAACGGAAGATTCAGCTCTGGAAACACCATATATTTT. The encoded protein is CASSTNGRFSSGNTIYF.

At least ten counts were recorded for this clone. The chain uses TRBV5-1 and TRBJ2-7; 9 bases map to TRBD2. Germline V gene sequence: CDR1 SGHRS, CDR2 YFSETQ. This CDR3 is 14 amino acids long. After removal of 9 bases from V and 4 bases from J, the junction contained 11 bases not matched to a gene. The CDR3 nucleotides are TGCGCCACCCGGCCGGGACTAGCATTTTACGAGCAGTACTTC. Encoded protein: CATRPGLAFYEQYF.

V and J are TRBV7-8 and TRBJ2-1, with a possible D match to TRBD1 (6 bases). This CDR3 spans 13 amino acids. From germline, CDR1 is SGHVS and CDR2 FQNEAQ. Trimming pared 6 bases from V and 5 bases from J, leaving 11 bases between. CDR3 sequence reads: CASSTGTHNEQFF. CDR3 sequence (DNA): TGTGCCAGCAGTACCGGGACACACAATGAGCAGTTCTTC.

This clone was observed at least ten times. This sequence joins TRBV18 and TRBJ1-2; no reliable D call. Germline CDR1 is KGHSH and CDR2 is LQKENI. The CDR3 is 14 amino acids. V lost 3 bases, J lost 7 bases, and 15 bases lay in between. The CDR3 loop reads CASSPWAMDSGYTF. Here the CDR3 DNA reads TGTGCCAGCTCACCCTGGGCTATGGATTCTGGCTACACCTTC.

This clone came up many times. This chain joins TRBV9 and TRBJ1-1, with D possibly being TRBD1 (5 bases). Germline V gives CDR1 SGDLS, CDR2 YYNGEE. The ends were cut back, 2 bases at V and 1 base at J, with 15 bases in the middle. The CDR3 runs to 16 residues. CDR3 loop: CASSVGLGGTNTEAFF. The CDR3 DNA is TGTGCCAGCAGCGTGGGCCTGGGGGGAACGAACACTGAAGCTTTCTTT.